This T cell receptor (beta chain) originates from a study of blood T cell repertoires in COVID-19. Per the original data handling: Amplifying reference gene primers gave estimates of nucleated cell counts. Assay: immunoSEQ multiplex PCR; the TCRdb copy retains only in-frame clones and omits some. The D gene and trimming were derived from the DNA, and the V and J assignments and clone size from that table. The data contain 110,000 or so clones, 65% to 85% of them singletons. The V end lost 3 bases, the J end lost 8 bases, and 16 bases lay between the germline ends. The length of the CDR3 is 13 residues. CDR1 is GTSNPN, CDR2 SVGIG, per germline (reference sequence).

This chain links TRBV30 with TRBJ1-2; tentatively, D is TRBD1 (5 bases). The receptor comes from a man aged 45 to 65 with acute or convalescent COVID-19. The specimen was peripheral blood. The CDR3 DNA reads TGTGCCTGGAGCCATAGGGGAGGGTTAGGCTACACCTTC. It translates to CAWSHRGGLGYTF.